The rows below give T cell receptor beta chains drawn from one sample of a study of T-cell memory formation after mild COVID-19. TCRdb itself ran the 5' RACE reads through MiXCR, one entry per CDR3 protein. The sample consists of fewer than 15,000 distinct CDR3 sequences, more than 10% of them appearing once. The sequencing sample was made of PBMCs or a T cell subset sorted from them (not recorded which). The receptors originated from an adult woman who had mild COVID-19 (a few samples of this study predate the infection). Cell type and time point are not known. Each CDR3 is given with its conserved first and last residue. The D gene is left open where the match is weak. The size field is filled for only some rows; it gives once, few, many or a size class.

J gene | D gene | clone size | V gene | CDR3 DNA | CDR3 protein
TRBJ2-7 | - | many | TRBV9 | TGTGCCAGCAGCGTTGTCGGGGACCTTTACGAGCAGTACTTC | CASSVVGDLYEQYF
TRBJ1-1 | TRBD1 | many | TRBV24-1 | TGTGCCACCTCCGGGACAGGGATCGGTGGTGAGGCTTTCTTT | CATSGTGIGGEAFF
TRBJ2-1 | - | medium-sized | TRBV7-9 | TGTGCCAGCACTCATTACGGCGGGCCAAATGAGCAGTTCTTC | CASTHYGGPNEQFF
TRBJ2-3 | - | many | TRBV5-6 | TGTGCCAGCAGCCTTGAGCGGAGACTCGATTTT | CASSLERRLDF
TRBJ1-4 | TRBD1 | many | TRBV15 | TGTGCCACCAGCAGAGGAAGGGGGCTCCCAACTAATGAAAAACTGTTTTTT | CATSRGRGLPTNEKLFF
TRBJ1-2 | - | - | TRBV14 | TGTGCCAGCAGCAGATCCATCACAGGGTTCGATGGCTACACCTTC | CASSRSITGFDGYTF
TRBJ2-5 | TRBD2 | many | TRBV5-6 | TGTGCCAGCAGCTGGGTTCGGGGACTAGCGGGGGGGCAAGAGACCCAGTACTTC | CASSWVRGLAGGQETQYF
TRBJ1-2 | - | many | TRBV6-5 | TGTGCCAGCAGACGCACCCTGGGGTATCAGGATAACTATGGCTACACCTTC | CASRRTLGYQDNYGYTF
TRBJ2-7 | - | many | TRBV9 | TGTGCCAGCAGCCAAGCCCAGGGGGGCGAGCAGTACTTC | CASSQAQGGEQYF
TRBJ1-2 | - | many | TRBV19 | TGTGCCAGTAGTATAAAGGCGCCCTATGGCTACACCTTC | CASSIKAPYGYTF
TRBJ2-7 | - | many | TRBV4-3 | TGCGCCAGCAGCCAAGATTGGTCAGGGATCTACGAGCAGTACTTC | CASSQDWSGIYEQYF
TRBJ1-1 | TRBD1 | many | TRBV12-3/TRBV12-4 | TGTGCCAGCAAATACGACAGGGGCTACACTGAAGCTTTCTTT | CASKYDRGYTEAFF
TRBJ2-3 | TRBD2 | many | TRBV9 | TGTGCCAGCAGCGTGCCGACTAGCGGAGCCTACACAGATACGCAGTATTTT | CASSVPTSGAYTDTQYF
TRBJ2-1 | TRBD2 | many | TRBV19 | TGTGCCAGTAGTATTTCCGCGGCTAGCGGAGCAATCAATGAGCAGTTCTTC | CASSISAASGAINEQFF
TRBJ2-7 | - | many | TRBV12-3/TRBV12-4 | TGTGCCAGCAGTTTCACTACCGGGGCCGAGCAGTACTTC | CASSFTTGAEQYF